This TCR beta chain was sequenced for a study of blood T cells in healthy people across ages. The sample holds many counts of this clonotype. It was with a sample-barcoded 5' primer and a J-beta primer mix that a second PCR of roughly 7 to 12 cycles was run. TCRdb recomputed calls from the 5' RACE reads with MiXCR, one row per CDR3 protein. The repertoire holds about 1.6 million distinct CDR3 sequences, with about 35% as singletons. This CDR3 region has 14 residues. CDR1 and CDR2 (germline): SGHKS, YYEKEE (reference sequence). V lost 4 bases to trimming and J lost 2 bases, with 11 bases between them. The TCR comes from a woman aged 30 to 39 in good health. What was sequenced was blood. This rearrangement joins TRBV5-5 to TRBJ2-3; weak D call: TRBD1 (5 bases). The CDR3 loop is CASSSRQSTDTQYF. In DNA, the CDR3 is TGTGCCAGCAGCAGTCGACAGTCCACAGATACGCAGTATTTT.